The rows below give T cell receptor beta chains drawn from one sample of a study of CD8+ T cells in alopecia areata. TCRdb's copy holds only in-frame clones and misses some; the assay was immunoSEQ multiplex PCR. The table has over 250,000 clones, 60% seen once. Sample: CD4+ T cells sorted from blood, taken at approximately week 51, from a patient treated with tofacitinib. These receptors were collected from a human donor with alopecia areata. CDR3s include the opening cysteine and the closing phenylalanine or tryptophan. The D gene is left open where the match is weak. The size field is filled for only some rows; it gives once, few, many or a size class.

d_gene: TRBD2; abundance: .; j_gene: TRBJ2-3; v_gene: TRBV5-1; CDR3aa: CASSSDGGGADTQYF; CDR3nt: TGCGCCAGCAGCTCGGACGGCGGGGGGGCAGATACGCAGTATTTT
d_gene: .; abundance: .; j_gene: TRBJ2-5; v_gene: TRBV6-6; CDR3aa: CASSYSRETQYF; CDR3nt: TGTGCCAGCAGTTACTCCCGAGAGACCCAGTACTTC
d_gene: .; abundance: few; j_gene: TRBJ1-5; v_gene: TRBV6-6; CDR3aa: CASSQGGGNQPQHF; CDR3nt: TGTGCCAGCAGTCAGGGAGGGGGCAATCAGCCCCAGCATTTT
d_gene: .; abundance: .; j_gene: TRBJ1-1; v_gene: TRBV6-5; CDR3aa: CASSVWQLNTEAFF; CDR3nt: TGTGCCAGCAGTGTGTGGCAGCTGAACACTGAAGCTTTCTTT
d_gene: TRBD1; abundance: few; j_gene: TRBJ1-6; v_gene: TRBV7-9; CDR3aa: CASSLTTGNNSPLHF; CDR3nt: TGTGCCAGCAGCTTAACGACAGGGAATAATTCACCCCTCCACTTT
d_gene: .; abundance: once; j_gene: TRBJ2-1; v_gene: TRBV7-9; CDR3aa: CASIYGGTYNEQFF; CDR3nt: TGTGCCAGCATCTATGGGGGTACCTACAATGAGCAGTTCTTC
d_gene: TRBD2; abundance: .; j_gene: TRBJ2-1; v_gene: TRBV2; CDR3aa: CASSDPGLARDEQFF; CDR3nt: TGTGCCAGCAGCGATCCGGGACTAGCTCGGGATGAGCAGTTCTTC
d_gene: .; abundance: few; j_gene: TRBJ1-5; v_gene: TRBV23-1; CDR3aa: CARRGHSLPSNQPQHF; CDR3nt: TGCGCCCGCAGGGGCCACTCGCTACCTAGCAATCAGCCCCAGCATTTT
d_gene: .; abundance: few; j_gene: TRBJ1-6; v_gene: TRBV11-2; CDR3aa: CASSNYSGTLGSPLHF; CDR3nt: TGTGCCAGCAGCAATTATTCCGGGACCTTGGGATCACCCCTCCACTTT
d_gene: .; abundance: .; j_gene: TRBJ1-1; v_gene: TRBV4-2; CDR3aa: CASSQGRGGGGDTEAFF; CDR3nt: TGTGCCAGCAGCCAAGGCCGGGGTGGAGGTGGCGACACTGAAGCTTTCTTT
d_gene: .; abundance: few; j_gene: TRBJ2-2; v_gene: TRBV7-3; CDR3aa: CASSLMANTGELFF; CDR3nt: TGTGCCAGCAGCTTAATGGCGAACACCGGGGAGCTGTTTTTT
d_gene: TRBD1; abundance: .; j_gene: TRBJ1-5; v_gene: TRBV30; CDR3aa: CAWSEPDRGVQPQHF; CDR3nt: TGTGCCTGGAGTGAGCCCGACAGGGGAGTTCAGCCCCAGCATTTT
d_gene: TRBD2; abundance: .; j_gene: TRBJ2-3; v_gene: TRBV7-8; CDR3aa: CASSLVGRGRDLTDTQYF; CDR3nt: TGTGCCAGCAGCTTAGTCGGCCGAGGGAGGGACCTCACAGATACGCAGTATTTT
d_gene: .; abundance: few; j_gene: TRBJ2-2; v_gene: TRBV30; CDR3aa: CAWKRSASNTGELFF; CDR3nt: TGTGCCTGGAAGCGGTCCGCCTCGAACACCGGGGAGCTGTTTTTT
d_gene: .; abundance: few; j_gene: TRBJ2-2; v_gene: TRBV7-2; CDR3aa: CASSLAGGTGELFF; CDR3nt: TGTGCCAGCAGCTTAGCGGGGGGCACCGGGGAGCTGTTTTTT
d_gene: .; abundance: .; j_gene: TRBJ1-2; v_gene: TRBV7-2; CDR3aa: CASSLTLDRWDGYTF; CDR3nt: TGTGCCAGCAGCTTAACTCTCGACAGGTGGGATGGCTACACCTTC
d_gene: TRBD1; abundance: .; j_gene: TRBJ2-6; v_gene: TRBV5-4; CDR3aa: CASSSPGQGAGANVLTF; CDR3nt: TGTGCCAGCAGCTCTCCGGGACAGGGGGCTGGGGCCAACGTCCTGACTTTC
d_gene: .; abundance: .; j_gene: TRBJ2-5; v_gene: TRBV9; CDR3aa: CASSEAGEETQYF; CDR3nt: TGTGCCAGCAGCGAGGCAGGGGAAGAGACCCAGTACTTC
d_gene: .; abundance: .; j_gene: TRBJ1-1; v_gene: TRBV25-1; CDR3aa: CASKGRGHTEAFF; CDR3nt: TGTGCCAGCAAGGGTAGGGGACACACTGAAGCTTTCTTT
d_gene: .; abundance: .; j_gene: TRBJ2-2; v_gene: TRBV6-5; CDR3aa: CASRSYGGNTGELFF; CDR3nt: TGTGCCAGCAGATCTTACGGGGGAAACACCGGGGAGCTGTTTTTT
d_gene: .; abundance: .; j_gene: TRBJ2-7; v_gene: TRBV15; CDR3aa: CATSRDSRGVYEQYF; CDR3nt: TGTGCCACCAGCAGAGATTCTAGAGGGGTTTACGAGCAGTACTTC
d_gene: .; abundance: .; j_gene: TRBJ1-2; v_gene: TRBV4-2; CDR3aa: CASSPYRRETVGYTF; CDR3nt: TGTGCCAGCAGCCCCTATCGCCGGGAGACTGTGGGCTACACCTTC
d_gene: TRBD2; abundance: .; j_gene: TRBJ2-3; v_gene: TRBV29-1; CDR3aa: CSVEDRLAGATDTQYF; CDR3nt: TGCAGCGTTGAAGACCGACTAGCGGGGGCCACAGATACGCAGTATTTT
d_gene: .; abundance: .; j_gene: TRBJ2-5; v_gene: TRBV30; CDR3aa: CAWSGGGSQTQYF; CDR3nt: TGTGCCTGGAGTGGCGGGGGCTCCCAGACCCAGTACTTC
d_gene: .; abundance: few; j_gene: TRBJ1-4; v_gene: TRBV5-1; CDR3aa: CASSLGGLKEKLFF; CDR3nt: TGCGCCAGCAGCTTGGGGGGCTTGAAAGAAAAACTGTTTTTT
d_gene: .; abundance: .; j_gene: TRBJ1-2; v_gene: TRBV29-1; CDR3aa: CSVDGQNYGYTF; CDR3nt: TGCAGCGTTGATGGGCAGAACTATGGCTACACCTTC
d_gene: TRBD1; abundance: .; j_gene: TRBJ2-7; v_gene: TRBV2; CDR3aa: CASTDTGQPYEQYF; CDR3nt: TGTGCCAGCACCGACACGGGACAGCCATACGAGCAGTACTTC
d_gene: .; abundance: once; j_gene: TRBJ2-2; v_gene: TRBV10-3; CDR3aa: CAISRDGLGTGELFF; CDR3nt: TGTGCCATCAGCCGGGACGGCCTAGGTACCGGGGAGCTGTTTTTT
d_gene: .; abundance: .; j_gene: TRBJ2-5; v_gene: TRBV23-1; CDR3aa: CASTHGRGPQETQYF; CDR3nt: TGCGCCAGCACCCATGGGCGGGGGCCCCAAGAGACCCAGTACTTC
d_gene: TRBD1; abundance: few; j_gene: TRBJ1-6; v_gene: TRBV2; CDR3aa: CASSPPPTGYNSPLHF; CDR3nt: TGTGCCAGCAGTCCGCCGCCGACAGGGTATAATTCACCCCTCCACTTT
d_gene: TRBD1; abundance: .; j_gene: TRBJ1-2; v_gene: TRBV5-1; CDR3aa: CASSLGHRGTSYGYTF; CDR3nt: TGCGCCAGCAGCTTGGGCCACAGGGGAACATCCTATGGCTACACCTTC
d_gene: TRBD2; abundance: .; j_gene: TRBJ2-2; v_gene: TRBV11-1; CDR3aa: CASSGNAGGRRTGELFF; CDR3nt: TGTGCCAGCAGCGGAAACGCGGGGGGGCGGCGCACCGGGGAGCTGTTTTTT
d_gene: TRBD1; abundance: .; j_gene: TRBJ1-2; v_gene: TRBV7-6; CDR3aa: CASSVGPIGTDYGYTF; CDR3nt: TGTGCCAGCAGCGTAGGGCCGATTGGGACAGACTATGGCTACACCTTC
d_gene: TRBD2; abundance: once; j_gene: TRBJ2-3; v_gene: TRBV30; CDR3aa: CAWSYSGGILGTQYF; CDR3nt: TGTGCCTGGAGTTATAGCGGGGGGATCCTTGGTACGCAGTATTTT
d_gene: .; abundance: many; j_gene: TRBJ2-5; v_gene: TRBV11-2; CDR3aa: CASSLDEVETQYF; CDR3nt: TGTGCCAGCAGCTTAGATGAGGTAGAGACCCAGTACTTC
d_gene: .; abundance: few; j_gene: TRBJ2-3; v_gene: TRBV29-1; CDR3aa: CSVEDLVGVRTDTQYF; CDR3nt: TGCAGCGTTGAAGATCTGGTGGGGGTACGCACAGATACGCAGTATTTT
d_gene: .; abundance: .; j_gene: TRBJ2-5; v_gene: TRBV7-9; CDR3aa: CASSLPPGGETQYF; CDR3nt: TGTGCCAGCAGCTTACCCCCAGGAGGAGAGACCCAGTACTTC
d_gene: .; abundance: .; j_gene: TRBJ2-3; v_gene: TRBV30; CDR3aa: CAWSVWAASTDTQYF; CDR3nt: TGTGCCTGGAGTGTGTGGGCAGCTAGCACAGATACGCAGTATTTT
d_gene: .; abundance: .; j_gene: TRBJ2-3; v_gene: TRBV7-3; CDR3aa: CASSSSNTDTQYF; CDR3nt: TGTGCCAGCAGCTCGTCTAACACAGATACGCAGTATTTT
d_gene: .; abundance: .; j_gene: TRBJ1-1; v_gene: TRBV29-1; CDR3aa: CSGRGLQSEAFF; CDR3nt: TGCAGCGGAAGAGGACTGCAAAGTGAAGCTTTCTTT